The 28 T cell receptor beta chains reported below all come from one sample, sequenced in a study of blood T cell repertoires in COVID-19. The repertoire was sequenced with immunoSEQ multiplex PCR; TCRdb's copy has only in-frame clones and lacks some. The sample consists of 250,000 or so clones, approximately 86% of them appearing once. Sequencing used peripheral blood. The receptors shown here come from an older woman with COVID-19, enrolled during active disease.

The chain combines TRBV20-1 with TRBJ1-1; no reliable D call. Germline CDR1 and CDR2: DFQATT and SNEGSKA (reference sequence). V lost 3 bases to trimming and J lost 6 bases, with 23 bases between them. The CDR3 is made up of 16 amino acids. CDR3 coding DNA: TGCAGTGCTAGTTCTCCTCTATCCCTCCTGGAGGCTGAAGCTTTCTTT. Its protein product is CSASSPLSLLEAEAFF.

The rearrangement joins TRBV4-1 to TRBJ1-5; tentative D call: TRBD1 (5 bases). Trimming removed 0 bases at V and 2 bases at J, with 11 bases between. This CDR3 contains 16 residues. CDR1 and CDR2 from the germline V gene are MGHRA and YSYEKL. The CDR3 DNA sequence: TGCGCCAGCAGCCAAGATATCCGCAGGGGCAATCAGCCCCAGCATTTT. It encodes CASSQDIRRGNQPQHF.

V gene TRBV5-6 combines with J gene TRBJ1-5; TRBD1 is a possible D gene (6 bases). Germline assignment: CDR1 SGHDT and CDR2 YYEEEE. V was trimmed by 1 base and J by 5 bases, leaving 13 bases between them. The CDR3 has 15 amino acids. CDR3 amino acids: CASSLRGRGDQPQHF. In DNA form, the CDR3 reads TGTGCCAGCAGCTTGCGCGGCAGGGGAGATCAGCCCCAGCATTTT.

The CDR3 DNA reads TGTGCCAGCAGCTTCCGTCTGGCTAGCGGGAGCACAGATACGCAGTATTTT. Protein sequence: CASSFRLASGSTDTQYF. This sequence joins TRBV11-2 and TRBJ2-3; 8 bases align to TRBD2. The CDR3 sequence is 17 residues long. CDR1 SGHAT and CDR2 FQNNGV come from the germline V gene. J was trimmed by 0 bases and V by 3 bases; bases with no gene match: 8.

This clone turned up a few times. The rearrangement uses TRBV27 and TRBJ1-1; D unclear. This CDR3 has 14 amino acids. Germline CDR1 MNHEY, CDR2 SMNVEV (reference sequence). Deletions cut 7 bases from V and 0 bases from J, with 12 bases between. CDR3 nucleotide sequence: TGTGCCAGCACCGCGCTGCACCTGAACACTGAAGCTTTCTTT. As protein: CASTALHLNTEAFF.

V is TRBV15 and J is TRBJ2-7, with TRBD2 matching 10 bases. The ends lost 3 bases at V and 3 bases at J; junction bases unmatched: 5. The CDR3 is 15 residues long. Per germline, CDR1 LNHNV and CDR2 YYDKDF (reference sequence). The CDR3 protein is CATSSLTSGIYEQYF. For the CDR3, the DNA is TGTGCCACCAGCAGCCTAACTAGCGGGATCTACGAGCAGTACTTC. The full variable domain, completed using reference TRBV15 and TRBJ2-7, is DAMVIQNPRYQVTQFGKPVTLSCSQTLNHNVMYWYQQKSSQAPKLLFHYYDKDFNNEADTPDNFQSRRPNTSFCFLDIRSPGLGDTAMYLCATSSLTSGIYEQYFGPGTRLTVT.

The CDR3 DNA is TGTGCCACTAGACAGGGGGGGAGCTATGGCTACACCTTC. Translation gives CATRQGGSYGYTF. This sequence joins TRBV3-1 (or the pseudogene TRBV3-2) and TRBJ1-2; 9 bases are a match to TRBD1. The CDR3 spans 13 residues. CDR1 and CDR2 from the germline V gene are LGHDT and YNNKEL (reference sequence). The V gene end was trimmed by 10 bases and the J gene end by 4 bases; junction bases not matched to a gene: 7.

The chain links TRBV5-1 to TRBJ2-1; D is perhaps TRBD2 (6 bases). CDR3 length: 13 amino acids. V dropped 6 bases and J dropped 3 bases, with 10 bases sitting between them. Per the germline V gene, CDR1 is SGHRS and CDR2 is YFSETQ. CDR3 in amino acids: CASTPGLYNEQFF. The CDR3 DNA reads as TGCGCCAGCACCCCGGGACTCTACAATGAGCAGTTCTTC.

The rearrangement links TRBV27 to TRBJ2-7; 7 positions agree with TRBD2. CDR1 is MNHEY and CDR2 is SMNVEV in the germline V gene (reference sequence). Trimming took 4 bases from V and 4 from J; bases not matched to a gene: 10. The CDR3 is made up of 15 amino acids. CDR3 loop: CASSSRWGGAYEQYF. DNA of the CDR3: TGTGCCAGCAGTTCTAGGTGGGGGGGTGCTTACGAGCAGTACTTC.

The DNA for the CDR3 is TGTGCCACCAGCAGAGGGGGGGGGCGCGGAGATACGCAGTATTTT. Its protein is CATSRGGGRGDTQYF. The chain uses TRBV15 and TRBJ2-3, with D perhaps TRBD2 (7 bases). The CDR3 consists of 15 residues. Germline assignment: CDR1 LNHNV and CDR2 YYDKDF (reference sequence). The V gene lost 1 base and the J gene lost 5 bases, with 13 bases spanning the gap.

This clone was seen once. The chain couples TRBV13 to TRBJ2-5; 8 bases are shared with TRBD2. V gave up 5 bases and J gave up 4 bases; unmatched junction bases: 6. The CDR3 extends over 14 amino acids. Germline V gene lookup returns CDR1 PRHDT and CDR2 FYEKMQ (reference sequence). Here the CDR3 DNA reads TGTGCCAGCAGCCTCGGGACTAGACTAGAGACCCAGTACTTC. Amino acids: CASSLGTRLETQYF.

The DNA for the CDR3 is TGTGCCAGCAGCAGGACTAGCGGGACCATTATCTACAATGAGCAGTTCTTC. Residues: CASSRTSGTIIYNEQFF. The chain employs TRBV5-6 and TRBJ2-1; 12 bases align to TRBD2. CDR1 is SGHDT, CDR2 YYEEEE, per germline. The CDR3 sequence is 17 residues long. J lost 3 bases, V lost 4 bases, and 8 bases had no gene match.

Notes on this clone: A junction boundary mismatches the germline segment, possibly from a read error. The rearrangement joins TRBV3-1 (or the pseudogene TRBV3-2) to TRBJ2-2; TRBD1 is a possible D gene (6 bases). Looked up from germline, CDR1 is LGHDT and CDR2 is YNNKEL (reference sequence). This CDR3 has 16 amino acids. The CDR3 DNA follows: TGTGCCAGCAGACAAGCAGGGGCAGGGCCTACCGGGGAGCTGTTTTTT. Protein: CASRQAGAGPTGELFF.

The genes are TRBV10-1 and TRBJ1-1; the D is unclear. V lost 2 bases and J lost 5, with 21 bases in between. Germline values: CDR1 WNHNN, CDR2 SYGVQD (reference sequence). CDR3 length: 17 amino acids. The CDR3 coding sequence is TGCGCCAGCAGTGAGGGTGCGGGTTTGGGATCCCGAACTGAAGCTTTCTTT. Protein: CASSEGAGLGSRTEAFF.

The chain uses TRBV28 and TRBJ2-7; 12 bases map to TRBD1. The germline CDR1 and CDR2 sequences are MDHEN and SYDVKM. The CDR3 sequence is 15 residues long. J gave up 6 bases and V 2 bases, and 5 bases lay outside the gene matches. The CDR3 region has the DNA TGTGCCAGCAGTTTACCGGGACAGGGGGCGGCCGAGCAGTACTTC. Its protein is CASSLPGQGAAEQYF.

The rearrangement uses TRBV5-8 and TRBJ1-4; 9 bases are shared with TRBD1. In germline, CDR1 is SGHTS, CDR2 YDEGEE. This CDR3 has 15 residues. V lost 5 bases, J lost 4 bases, and 6 bases stayed unmatched. Here the CDR3 DNA reads TGTGCCAGCAGTGCCGGGACAGGGAGTAATGAAAAACTGTTTTTT. This sequence encodes CASSAGTGSNEKLFF.

The chain has TRBV30 and TRBJ2-3; TRBD1 matches 11 bases. CDR3 length: 15 amino acids. After removal of 2 bases from V and 6 bases from J, the junction contained 7 bases not matched to a gene. Per the germline V gene, CDR1 is GTSNPN and CDR2 is SVGIG (reference sequence). The CDR3 is CAWSFSGTGGDTQYF. In DNA, the CDR3 is TGTGCCTGGAGTTTTTCCGGGACAGGGGGGGATACGCAGTATTTT.

This clone is a singleton in its sample. The V gene is TRBV27, the J gene TRBJ2-1; TRBD1 is a possible D gene (5 bases). Trimming shortened V by 3 bases and J by 5 bases, and 23 bases separated the two germline ends. CDR1 is MNHEY and CDR2 is SMNVEV in the germline V gene (reference sequence). The CDR3 sequence is 18 residues long. CDR3 sequence: CASSFLPRRWGEDNEQFF. The CDR3 coding sequence is TGTGCCAGCAGTTTTCTCCCCCGTCGGTGGGGCGAAGACAATGAGCAGTTCTTC.

The rearrangement uses TRBV18 and TRBJ2-3; the match to TRBD2 covers 9 bases. The V segment lost 1 base and the J segment 2 bases; nucleotides outside the gene matches: 1. From germline, CDR1 is KGHSH and CDR2 LQKENI. The CDR3 is 15 amino acids. CDR3 protein: CASSPLAGATDTQYF. The CDR3 DNA reads as TGTGCCAGCTCACCACTAGCGGGGGCCACAGATACGCAGTATTTT.

The rearrangement links TRBV24-1 to TRBJ1-4; D is uncertain. In germline, CDR1 is KGHDR, CDR2 SFDVKD. The CDR3 extends over 17 amino acids. The V gene lost 2 bases and the J gene lost 5 bases, with 17 bases spanning the gap. The CDR3: CATSDSPTEAENEKLFF. The CDR3 coding sequence is TGTGCCACCAGTGATTCCCCCACCGAGGCTGAGAATGAAAAACTGTTTTTT.

This sequence joins TRBV7-9 and TRBJ2-1, with D possibly being TRBD1 (6 bases). V was clipped by 5 bases and J by 10 bases, with 15 bases between them. The CDR3 is made up of 13 amino acids. Per the germline V gene, CDR1 is SEHNR and CDR2 is FQNEAQ (reference sequence). CDR3 residues: CASSLGQGKEQFF. The CDR3 nucleotides read TGTGCCAGCAGCCTGGGGCAGGGGAAGGAGCAGTTCTTC.

This clone was observed a single time. V is TRBV5-5 and J is TRBJ1-3; perhaps TRBD1 as D (6 bases). Germline V gene lookup returns CDR1 SGHKS and CDR2 YYEKEE (reference sequence). This CDR3 has 16 residues. V lost 0 bases and J 0 bases, leaving 10 bases between the germline ends. Written as DNA, the CDR3 is TGTGCCAGCAGCTTGGGGGGGCTCTTCTCTGGAAACACCATATATTTT. Its translation: CASSLGGLFSGNTIYF.

J is TRBJ1-2 and V is TRBV12-3 or TRBV12-4; D is perhaps TRBD1 (5 bases). The CDR3 spans 13 residues. Trimming cost V 1 base and J 4 bases, with 7 bases left between them. Here the CDR3 reads CASSLDRTYGYTF. DNA of the CDR3: TGTGCCAGCAGTTTAGACAGGACCTATGGCTACACCTTC.

This clone was observed a single time. The chain uses TRBV27 and TRBJ1-2; 9 nucleotides line up with TRBD1. The germline V gene has CDR1 MNHEY and CDR2 SMNVEV (reference sequence). Losses at the gene ends were 2 bases for V and 2 bases for J; bases not matched to a gene: 3. There are 15 residues in the CDR3. The CDR3 DNA reads as TGTGCCAGCAGTTTAAACGGACAGGGGAACTATGGCTACACCTTC. Amino acid sequence: CASSLNGQGNYGYTF.

This clone was observed a handful of times. The chain employs TRBV2 and TRBJ2-3; TRBD1 matches at 8 bases. The V gene's germline CDR1 is SNHLY and CDR2 FYNNEI. The ends lost 7 bases at V and 1 base at J; junction bases unmatched: 7. The CDR3 spans 15 residues. The CDR3 loop is CASTTQGERTDTQYF. Written as DNA, the CDR3 is TGTGCCAGCACCACACAGGGGGAACGCACAGATACGCAGTATTTT.

J is TRBJ2-6 and V is TRBV6-1; a possible D gene is TRBD1 (5 bases). Germline V lookup: CDR1 MNHNS, CDR2 SASEGT. The V gene lost 2 bases and the J gene lost 3 bases, with 14 bases spanning the gap. The CDR3 is 17 residues long. The CDR3: CASSELVGLGGANVLTF. The DNA for the CDR3 is TGTGCCAGCAGTGAACTTGTGGGGCTTGGTGGGGCCAACGTCCTGACTTTC.

The CDR3 spells CASSLQIMNTEAFF. CDR3 sequence (DNA): TGCGCCAGCAGCTTACAGATCATGAACACTGAAGCTTTCTTT. The chain combines TRBV5-1 with TRBJ1-1; D gene ambiguous. Germline V gene lookup returns CDR1 SGHRS and CDR2 YFSETQ. The V end was cut by 2 bases, the J end by 0 bases, with 8 bases between. The CDR3 is 14 amino acids.

CDR3 residues: CAIAEGRYTDTQYF. The CDR3 nucleotides are TGTGCCATCGCAGAGGGCAGATACACAGATACGCAGTATTTT. The chain joins TRBV10-3 to TRBJ2-3, with D tentatively TRBD2 (5 bases). CDR1 ENHRY and CDR2 SYGVKD come from the germline V gene. The V end was cut by 8 bases, the J end by 2 bases, with 14 bases between. The CDR3 has 14 amino acids.